What follows are 25 T cell receptor beta chains derived from one specimen sequenced in a study of T cells in Graves' hyperthyroidism and ophthalmopathy. RNA transcripts gave rise to amplified TCR beta CDR3 regions. First-round RT-PCR targeting the TCR CDR3 was performed with the HTBI primer set. TCRdb itself ran the multiplex PCR reads through MiXCR, one entry per CDR3 protein. The table includes about 560,000 distinct CDR3 sequences, approximately 15% detected once. The sample taken for sequencing was blood. These receptor sequences come from a woman younger than 30 with Graves' hyperthyroidism.

On this clonotype: A clone one base away is much larger, so this may be a read error. The chain couples TRBV20-1 to TRBJ1-5, with D maybe TRBD1 (5 bases). Germline CDR1 and CDR2: DFQATT and SNEGSKA (reference sequence). The CDR3 loop spans 14 amino acids. CDR3 in amino acids: CSAAEGSGNQHQHF. The DNA for the CDR3 is TGCAGTGCCGCGGAGGGGAGTGGCAATCAGCACCAGCATTTT.

This clonotype was counted at least ten times. This chain links TRBV6-1 with TRBJ1-1, with a possible D match to TRBD1 (5 bases). CDR1 is MNHNS, CDR2 SASEGT, per germline. CDR3 size: 15 residues. Trimming removed 5 bases from V and 4 bases from J, with 17 bases in between. CDR3 bases: TGTGCCAGCAGTCCTACAGGAGGAATTTCCACTGAAGCTTTCTTT. It encodes CASSPTGGISTEAFF.

With respect to this clonotype: A much larger clone is a single base away; this may be a read error. V usage is TRBV30 and J usage is TRBJ2-1; D is possibly TRBD1 (6 bases). V shed 0 bases and J shed 6 bases, with 18 bases lying between them. From germline, CDR1 is GTSNPN and CDR2 SVGIG (reference sequence). This CDR3 spans 16 amino acids. The CDR3 DNA is TGTGCCTGGAGTGTACGAGGACAGCGCCCCTCCAATGAGCAGTTCTTC. As protein: CAWSVRGQRPSNEQFF.

The J gene is TRBJ2-5, the V gene TRBV20-1; the D gene is possibly TRBD2 (6 bases). Germline loops: CDR1 DFQATT, CDR2 SNEGSKA (reference sequence). V shed 6 bases and J shed 5 bases, with 13 bases lying between them. The CDR3 has 12 amino acids. The CDR3, as DNA: TGCAGTGCGGGAACTAGCTTGGAGACCCAGTACTTC. As protein: CSAGTSLETQYF.

The V call is TRBV10-2, the J call TRBJ2-5; either TRBD1 or TRBD2 may supply D (5 bases each). CDR1 WSHSY and CDR2 SAAADI come from the germline V gene. Trimming left V 9 bases short and J 2 bases short, with 13 bases between. This CDR3 spans 13 amino acids. CDR3 amino acids: CASIPGTQETQYF. The CDR3 DNA reads as TGCGCCAGTATCCCCGGGACGCAAGAGACCCAGTACTTC.

A single count supports this clonotype. The V call is TRBV2, the J call TRBJ2-3; perhaps D is TRBD1 or TRBD2 (5 bases each). The V end lost 5 bases, the J end lost 3 bases, and 15 bases lay between the germline ends. The CDR3 is made up of 15 amino acids. Germline CDR1 reads SNHLY; CDR2 reads FYNNEI. Here the CDR3 DNA reads TGTGCCAGCAGTTTTGACTCAGAGGGGACAGATACGCAGTATTTT. Translating it yields CASSFDSEGTDTQYF. The full variable domain, completed using reference TRBV2 and TRBJ2-3, is EPEVTQTPSHQVTQMGQEVILRCVPISNHLYFYWYRQILGQKVEFLVSFYNNEISEKSEIFDDQFSVERPDGSNFTLKIRSTKLEDSAMYFCASSFDSEGTDTQYFGPGTRLTVL.

This chain uses TRBV7-9 with TRBJ2-1; D might be TRBD2 (6 bases). Trimming pared 1 base from V and 0 bases from J, leaving 16 bases between. CDR3 length: 18 amino acids. The germline gives CDR1 SEHNR, CDR2 FQNEAQ (reference sequence). CDR3 bases: TGTGCCAGCAGCTTAGTGGGGGACTTGTCACGCTCCTACAATGAGCAGTTCTTC. Its protein product is CASSLVGDLSRSYNEQFF.

This clonotype was observed a few times. The V gene is TRBV7-6, the J gene TRBJ2-5; TRBD2 aligns across 8 bases. The germline V gene encodes CDR1 SGHVS and CDR2 FNYEAQ. Losses at the gene ends were 5 bases for V and 5 bases for J; bases not matched to a gene: 10. This CDR3 region has 15 residues. The CDR3 nucleotides read TGTGCCAGCAGCCTCTTAGGCGGGGGGCAGGAGACCCAGTACTTC. Translating it yields CASSLLGGGQETQYF.

This clonotype has more than one count but fewer than ten. The chain employs TRBV13 and TRBJ2-7; D could derive from TRBD1 or TRBD2 (5 bases each). Deletions cut 7 bases from V and 1 base from J, with 20 bases between. Germline CDR1 reads PRHDT; CDR2 reads FYEKMQ (reference sequence). The CDR3 runs to 16 residues. The CDR3 region is CASTGPRGAISYEQYF. In DNA, the CDR3 is TGTGCCAGCACCGGCCCCCGAGGGGCGATTTCCTACGAGCAGTACTTC.

This clonotype was observed a few times. The chain's CDR3 is CASSLFSGGGLGTQYF. The CDR3 DNA is TGTGCCAGCAGTTTATTTTCGGGGGGGGGTCTGGGGACGCAGTATTTT. The chain combines TRBV27 with TRBJ2-3; 8 bases agree with TRBD2. This CDR3 comprises 16 residues. The germline gives CDR1 MNHEY, CDR2 SMNVEV (reference sequence). V trimming: 1 base; J trimming: 9 bases; junction bases outside the gene matches: 12.

This chain joins TRBV30 and TRBJ1-5, with D perhaps matching TRBD1 (6 bases). The germline gives CDR1 GTSNPN, CDR2 SVGIG (reference sequence). Trimming took off 5 bases at V and 1 base at J, with 18 bases between the two ends. The CDR3 contains 16 residues. CDR3 loop: CAWSITGYPSNQPQHF. The CDR3 DNA sequence: TGTGCCTGGTCGATCACAGGGTACCCCAGCAATCAGCCCCAGCATTTT.

CDR3 region: CASRRGQAGNTIYF. CDR3 DNA sequence: TGTGCCAGCAGACGTGGGCAGGCTGGAAACACCATATATTTT. V and J are TRBV11-3 and TRBJ1-3; no reliable D call. Per the germline V gene, CDR1 is SGHNT and CDR2 is YENEEA. This CDR3 has 14 amino acids. Trimming cost V 6 bases and J 2 bases, with 11 bases left between them.

This clonotype occurred many times. The V gene is TRBV15, the J gene TRBJ2-5; unclear D gene. From germline, CDR1 is LNHNV and CDR2 YYDKDF (reference sequence). The CDR3 runs 14 residues. Trimming left V 1 base short and J 0 bases short, with 6 bases between. CDR3 protein: CATSRGGYQETQYF. CDR3 sequence (DNA): TGTGCCACCAGCAGAGGGGGTTACCAAGAGACCCAGTACTTC.

This clonotype came up a few times. V and J are TRBV11-2 and TRBJ2-7, with D possibly matching TRBD1 (6 bases). The CDR3 runs 19 residues. Per the germline V gene, CDR1 is SGHAT and CDR2 is FQNNGV. V dropped 5 bases and J dropped 0 bases, with 26 bases sitting between them. The CDR3 nucleotides are TGTGCCAGCAGCCAGGAAGACAGGCCAGTCAGTCTAAGCTCCTACGAGCAGTACTTC. Protein sequence: CASSQEDRPVSLSSYEQYF.

This clonotype was seen ten or more times. The V and J genes are TRBV7-8 and TRBJ2-3; D is tentatively TRBD1 or TRBD2 (5 bases each). The CDR3 covers 15 residues. Trimming cost V 4 bases and J 1 base, with 12 bases left between them. CDR1 SGHVS and CDR2 FQNEAQ come from the germline V gene. CDR3 in DNA: TGTGCCAGCAGCTCCCGGGACGCCCGCACAGATACGCAGTATTTT. It encodes CASSSRDARTDTQYF.

Many counts were recorded for this clonotype. The rearrangement joins TRBV29-1 to TRBJ1-1, with a weak D call TRBD1 (5 bases). Germline V lookup: CDR1 SQVTM, CDR2 ANQGSEA. The CDR3 loop spans 11 amino acids. V shed 7 bases and J shed 2 bases, with 8 bases lying between them. The DNA for the CDR3 is TGCAGCGCCGGACACAACACTGAAGCTTTCTTT. Translated, it gives CSAGHNTEAFF.

This clonotype occurred a few times. This chain joins TRBV5-1 and TRBJ1-1; no clear D. Trimming took 1 base from V and 3 from J, leaving 13 bases between them. The germline gives CDR1 SGHRS, CDR2 YFSETQ. The CDR3 covers 15 residues. The CDR3 sequence is CASSLPDVGYTEAFF. The CDR3 bases are TGCGCCAGCAGCTTGCCGGACGTGGGCTACACTGAAGCTTTCTTT.

This clonotype occurred a few times. The chain links TRBV5-4 to TRBJ1-2, with 10 bases lining up with TRBD1. CDR3 length: 15 amino acids. Germline V gene data show CDR1 as SGHNT and CDR2 as YYREEE (reference sequence). V gave up 4 bases and J gave up 8 bases; unmatched junction bases: 11. The CDR3 bases are TGTGCCAGCAGCCGCCGGGACAGGGGATCTGGCGGCTACACCTTC. Protein sequence: CASSRRDRGSGGYTF.

The chain couples TRBV19 to TRBJ1-3; no definite D call. Per the germline V gene, CDR1 is LNHDA and CDR2 is SQIVND (reference sequence). Trimming removed 4 bases from V and 0 bases from J, with 10 bases in between. This CDR3 region has 15 residues. CDR3: CASSKRGVSGNTIYF. DNA of the CDR3: TGTGCCAGTAGTAAACGGGGAGTCTCTGGAAACACCATATATTTT.

There are many counts of this clonotype. The CDR3 loop is CAITDRGPGELFF. The CDR3 nucleotides are TGTGCCATCACGGACAGGGGGCCCGGGGAGCTGTTTTTT. The rearrangement joins TRBV2 to TRBJ2-2; TRBD1 aligns across 11 bases. V gave up 10 bases and J gave up 6 bases; unmatched junction bases: 4. Per the germline V gene, CDR1 is SNHLY and CDR2 is FYNNEI. The CDR3 runs 13 residues. Combining the CDR3 with reference TRBV2 and TRBJ2-2 gives the whole variable domain EPEVTQTPSHQVTQMGQEVILRCVPISNHLYFYWYRQILGQKVEFLVSFYNNEISEKSEIFDDQFSVERPDGSNFTLKIRSTKLEDSAMYFCAITDRGPGELFFGEGSRLTVL.

The genes are TRBV4-1 and TRBJ1-5, with TRBD1 as a possible D gene (5 bases). The CDR3 runs to 15 residues. The V gene lost 2 bases and the J gene lost 3 bases, with 11 bases spanning the gap. From germline, CDR1 is MGHRA and CDR2 YSYEKL. Here the CDR3 reads CASSQLWGDNQPQHF. The CDR3 coding sequence is TGCGCCAGCAGCCAATTATGGGGGGACAATCAGCCCCAGCATTTT.

This clonotype was recorded many times. The gene calls are TRBV27 and TRBJ1-2; D gene uncertain. Trimming stripped 6 bases from V and 5 bases from J, with 13 bases between. In germline, CDR1 is MNHEY, CDR2 SMNVEV (reference sequence). The CDR3 has 13 residues. The CDR3 reads CASSFNPSYGYTF. CDR3 in DNA: TGTGCCAGCAGCTTTAACCCCAGTTATGGCTACACCTTC.

This chain links TRBV20-1 with TRBJ2-7; no definite D call. The germline V gene has CDR1 DFQATT and CDR2 SNEGSKA (reference sequence). This CDR3 spans 13 amino acids. V lost 2 bases and J 4 bases, leaving 12 bases between the germline ends. The CDR3 nucleotides are TGCAGTGCTAGATTCCCGCCCGGGTACGAGCAGTACTTC. It translates to CSARFPPGYEQYF.

The rearrangement uses TRBV20-1 and TRBJ2-7; 8 positions match TRBD2. Per the germline V gene, CDR1 is DFQATT and CDR2 is SNEGSKA (reference sequence). V was pared by 5 bases and J by 0 bases, with 12 bases of the junction left unmatched. The CDR3 is made up of 16 amino acids. The chain's CDR3 is CSAWKHETSDSYEQYF. DNA for the CDR3: TGCAGTGCTTGGAAACATGAGACTAGCGACTCCTACGAGCAGTACTTC.

CDR3 region: CASSLNQNTDTQYF. CDR3 nucleotides: TGTGCCAGCAGCCTTAATCAAAACACAGATACGCAGTATTTT. This chain uses TRBV6-1 with TRBJ2-3; D call uncertain. Germline CDR1 MNHNS, CDR2 SASEGT. Trimming cost V 6 bases and J 2 bases, with 12 bases left between them. The CDR3 covers 14 residues.